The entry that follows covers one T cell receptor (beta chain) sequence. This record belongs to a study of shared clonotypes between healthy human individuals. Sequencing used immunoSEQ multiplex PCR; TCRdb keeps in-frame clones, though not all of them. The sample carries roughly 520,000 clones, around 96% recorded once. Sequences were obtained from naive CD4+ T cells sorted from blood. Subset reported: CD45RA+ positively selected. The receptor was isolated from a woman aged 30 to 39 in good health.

CDR3 region: CASSGQADYEQYF. CDR3 bases: TGTGCCAGCAGTGGACAGGCGGACTACGAGCAGTACTTC. This chain uses TRBV27 with TRBJ2-7, with 7 positions matching TRBD1. Trimming took 5 bases from V and 3 from J; bases not matched to a gene: 4. Germline CDR1 reads MNHEY; CDR2 reads SMNVEV (reference sequence). The CDR3 is 13 residues long.